Shown below are 23 T cell receptor beta chains from a single sample sequenced in a study of T cells after posttransplantation cyclophosphamide. Only in-frame clones appear in the TCRdb table, and some are missing; sequencing was by immunoSEQ multiplex PCR. The sample holds about 12,000 clones, and no clone turns up only once. The sample comprised PBMCs. The receptor source for this set is a woman in her forties in good health, CMV-negative, and a related stem cell transplant donor.

This clone was seen ten or more times. V is TRBV5-1 and J is TRBJ2-1; TRBD2 matches 9 bases. The V gene end was trimmed by 1 base and the J gene end by 4 bases; junction bases not matched to a gene: 6. This CDR3 contains 16 residues. Germline V gene data show CDR1 as SGHRS and CDR2 as YFSETQ. Written as DNA, the CDR3 is TGCGCCAGCAGCTTGCTGCCTAGCGGGACTTACAATGAGCAGTTCTTC. Protein sequence: CASSLLPSGTYNEQFF.

At least ten counts were recorded for this clone. This chain connects TRBV6-6 to TRBJ2-7, with D uncertain. Germline V gives CDR1 MNHNY, CDR2 SVGAGI (reference sequence). Trimming removed 6 bases from V and 3 bases from J, with 18 bases in between. This CDR3 has 15 residues. The CDR3 sequence: CASSTRELPLYEQYF. In nucleotides, the CDR3 is TGTGCCAGCAGCACGAGAGAACTGCCACTCTACGAGCAGTACTTC.

This chain uses TRBV7-6 with TRBJ1-6, with a tentative D call TRBD1 (6 bases). The CDR3 is 15 amino acids. With 5 bases removed from V and 5 bases from J, the gap between germline ends came to 13 bases. Germline CDR1 is SGHVS and CDR2 is FNYEAQ. CDR3 in DNA: TGTGCCAGCAGCCCCCACAGGGCCGATAATTCACCCCTCCACTTT. Translated: CASSPHRADNSPLHF.

Ten or more counts support this clone. The chain employs TRBV7-8 and TRBJ2-3; a weak D match, TRBD2 (5 bases). Trimming removed 4 bases at V and 5 bases at J, with 16 bases between. The CDR3 loop spans 15 amino acids. Germline V gene sequence: CDR1 SGHVS, CDR2 FQNEAQ. CDR3 in DNA: TGTGCCAGCAGCTCAGGACTTTCGAGCGTAGATACGCAGTATTTT. Its protein is CASSSGLSSVDTQYF.

This clone was detected many times. The V and J genes are TRBV6-1 and TRBJ1-5; D is unclear. V gave up 8 bases and J gave up 0 bases, with 11 bases separating them. The CDR3 has 14 residues. Per germline, CDR1 MNHNS and CDR2 SASEGT. The DNA for the CDR3 is TGTGCCAGCTACCAGGCTTATAGCAATCAGCCCCAGCATTTT. Its protein product is CASYQAYSNQPQHF.

Many counts were recorded for this clone. This sequence joins TRBV6-6 and TRBJ1-4; D is possibly TRBD1 (6 bases). The V end was cut by 5 bases, the J end by 5 bases, with 15 bases between. The CDR3 has 15 amino acids. Per germline, CDR1 MNHNY and CDR2 SVGAGI (reference sequence). CDR3 coding DNA: TGTGCCAGCAGTGGGATAGACAGGATCAATGAAAAACTGTTTTTT. It specifies CASSGIDRINEKLFF.

This clone came up many times. This chain connects TRBV11-1 to TRBJ1-1; tentative D call: TRBD1 (5 bases). The germline V and J ends were trimmed by 0 bases and 5 bases, with 16 bases remaining between them. CDR3 size: 16 residues. Looked up from germline, CDR1 is SGHAT and CDR2 is FQDESV (reference sequence). CDR3 sequence reads: CASSLAQGSSVTEAFF. The CDR3 nucleotides are TGTGCCAGCAGCTTAGCGCAGGGCTCCTCGGTTACTGAAGCTTTCTTT.

This clone was picked up many times. The CDR3 sequence: CASTDPGNEQFF. The CDR3, as DNA: TGTGCCAGCACAGACCCGGGGAATGAGCAGTTCTTC. The chain combines TRBV9 with TRBJ2-1, with TRBD2 as a possible D gene (5 bases). This CDR3 has 12 amino acids. CDR1 is SGDLS, CDR2 YYNGEE, per germline. The V end lost 6 bases, the J end lost 7 bases, and 11 bases lay between the germline ends.

This clone was seen ten or more times. The chain recombines TRBV5-1 with TRBJ2-3; a weak D match, TRBD2 (7 bases). CDR1 SGHRS and CDR2 YFSETQ come from the germline V gene. The CDR3 runs to 16 residues. Between the trimmed V and J ends, which lost 3 bases and 2 bases, there was a span of 16 bases. In DNA, the CDR3 is TGCGCCAGCAGCTATTACCCGGGGGGCTACACAGATACGCAGTATTTT. Protein sequence: CASSYYPGGYTDTQYF.

Many counts were recorded for this clone. The chain joins TRBV11-1 to TRBJ2-2; 7 positions agree with TRBD1. This CDR3 has 15 amino acids. Germline V gene sequence: CDR1 SGHAT, CDR2 FQDESV (reference sequence). The V segment lost 6 bases and the J segment 1 base; nucleotides outside the gene matches: 5. CDR3 bases: TGTGCCAGCAGGCGTGGACAGGAGAACACCGGGGAGCTGTTTTTT. Its protein product is CASRRGQENTGELFF. The full variable domain, rest sourced from reference TRBV11-1 and TRBJ2-2, is EAEVAQSPRYKITEKSQAVAFWCDPISGHATLYWYRQILGQGPELLVQFQDESVVDDSQLPKDRFSAERLKGVDSTLKIQPAELGDSAMYLCASRRGQENTGELFFGEGSRLTVL.

This clone was observed many times. The J gene is TRBJ2-1, the V gene TRBV5-1; 14 bases map to TRBD2. Germline V gene sequence: CDR1 SGHRS, CDR2 YFSETQ. The trim removed 3 bases at V and 4 bases at J, leaving 0 bases unmatched. This CDR3 comprises 15 residues. The CDR3 is CASSWTSGGYNEQFF. The CDR3, as DNA: TGCGCCAGCAGCTGGACTAGCGGGGGGTACAATGAGCAGTTCTTC. The whole variable domain, remainder taken from reference TRBV5-1 and TRBJ2-1, is KAGVTQTPRYLIKTRGQQVTLSCSPISGHRSVSWYQQTPGQGLQFLFEYFSETQRNKGNFPGRFSGRQFSNSRSEMNVSTLELGDSALYLCASSWTSGGYNEQFFGPGTRLTVL.

In its sample, this clone was seen many times. The rearrangement links TRBV14 to TRBJ1-2, with D unclear. Looked up from germline, CDR1 is SGHDN and CDR2 is FVKESK. Trimming left V 3 bases short and J 0 bases short, with 11 bases between. This CDR3 has 15 amino acids. The CDR3 is CASSQLPTTNYGYTF. As DNA, the CDR3 is TGTGCCAGCAGCCAGCTCCCAACAACTAACTATGGCTACACCTTC. The entire variable domain, with the rest obtained from reference TRBV14 and TRBJ1-2, is as follows: EAGVTQFPSHSVIEKGQTVTLRCDPISGHDNLYWYRRVMGKEIKFLLHFVKESKQDESGMPNNRFLAERTGGTYSTLKVQPAELEDSGVYFCASSQLPTTNYGYTFGSGTRLTVV.

This clone counts as medium-sized (0.01 to 0.1%). This chain joins TRBV19 and TRBJ1-1; D not resolved. CDR1 LNHDA and CDR2 SQIVND come from the germline V gene (reference sequence). Trimming removed 1 base from V and 0 bases from J, with 12 bases in between. The CDR3 spans 16 residues. CDR3 in amino acids: CASSIVEGRMNTEAFF. The CDR3 DNA reads as TGTGCCAGTAGTATAGTGGAGGGCAGAATGAACACTGAAGCTTTCTTT.

This clone was picked up many times. The chain carries TRBV2 and TRBJ1-2, with no clear D. The CDR3 has 11 residues. Germline lookup yields CDR1 SNHLY and CDR2 FYNNEI. The CDR3 loop is CAYTFVYGYTF. The CDR3 nucleotides read TGTGCTTATACATTCGTTTATGGCTACACCTTC.

This clone showed up many times. The V gene is TRBV7-8, the J gene TRBJ1-1, with D tentatively TRBD1 (5 bases). Trimming removed 1 base at V and 5 bases at J, with 14 bases between. There are 15 residues in the CDR3. CDR1 and CDR2 (germline): SGHVS, FQNEAQ. DNA for the CDR3: TGTGCCAGCAGCTTAGGCTCCGGGGGGTGGACTGAAGCTTTCTTT. This sequence encodes CASSLGSGGWTEAFF.

This clone showed up many times. The chain links TRBV7-2 to TRBJ2-1; TRBD1 aligns across 7 bases. J lost 8 bases, V lost 3 bases, and 7 bases had no gene match. CDR3 length equals 14 residues. Germline V gene data show CDR1 as SGHTA and CDR2 as FQGNSA. The CDR3 here is CASSLRQGADEQFF. The DNA for the CDR3 is TGTGCCAGCAGCTTGAGACAGGGTGCCGATGAGCAGTTCTTC.

This clone was counted at least ten times. The chain is built from TRBV10-2 and TRBJ2-5; 10 bases are a match to TRBD2. The V segment lost 6 bases and the J segment 0 bases; nucleotides outside the gene matches: 4. This CDR3 contains 15 residues. Germline lookup yields CDR1 WSHSY and CDR2 SAAADI. In nucleotides, the CDR3 is TGCGCCAGCAGGGTAGCGGGGGGTTACCAAGAGACCCAGTACTTC. It is translated as CASRVAGGYQETQYF.

Many counts were recorded for this clone. The gene calls are TRBV20-1 and TRBJ2-1; no firm D call. The germline V gene encodes CDR1 DFQATT and CDR2 SNEGSKA (reference sequence). The germline V and J ends were trimmed by 6 bases and 8 bases, with 8 bases remaining between them. The CDR3 length is 10 residues. CDR3 in amino acids: CSAPSHEQFF. The CDR3 DNA sequence: TGCAGTGCCCCTTCCCATGAGCAGTTCTTC.

This clone was seen at least ten times. The rearrangement uses TRBV6-1 and TRBJ2-1, with a tentative D call TRBD2 (5 bases). V gave up 0 bases and J gave up 4 bases, with 10 bases separating them. The CDR3 is 15 residues long. Germline values: CDR1 MNHNS, CDR2 SASEGT. As DNA, the CDR3 is TGTGCCAGCAGTGAAGCGCGCGGAGGATACAATGAGCAGTTCTTC. It codes for CASSEARGGYNEQFF.

This clone was counted many times. V and J are TRBV12-3 or TRBV12-4 and TRBJ2-7; the match to TRBD2 covers 9 bases. J lost 3 bases, V lost 8 bases, and 8 bases had no gene match. CDR3 size: 14 residues. CDR3 in DNA: TGTGCCAGCCGATTAAGTAGCGGGGGCTACGAGCAGTACTTC. Amino acids: CASRLSSGGYEQYF.

At least ten counts were recorded for this clone. The genes are TRBV7-9 and TRBJ1-6; TRBD1 agrees at 9 bases. In germline, CDR1 is SEHNR, CDR2 FQNEAQ (reference sequence). J lost 9 bases, V lost 6 bases, and 6 bases had no gene match. The CDR3 runs to 14 residues. The CDR3 DNA sequence: TGTGCCAGCAGGGCCGGACAGGGGCGTTCACCCCTCCACTTT. It translates to CASRAGQGRSPLHF.

This clone showed up many times. The J gene is TRBJ1-1, the V gene TRBV5-4, with 9 nucleotides matching TRBD1. CDR3 length: 16 amino acids. Germline CDR1 and CDR2: SGHNT and YYREEE (reference sequence). J lost 5 bases, V lost 5 bases, and 13 bases had no gene match. For the CDR3, the DNA is TGTGCCAGCAGGGATACAGGGGGCGCTTCAGGAACTGAAGCTTTCTTT. Translating gives CASRDTGGASGTEAFF.

This clone was seen many times. The chain is built from TRBV27 and TRBJ2-7, with 10 bases lining up with TRBD2. CDR3 length: 17 residues. J was trimmed by 0 bases and V by 6 bases; bases with no gene match: 11. Germline V gene lookup returns CDR1 MNHEY and CDR2 SMNVEV (reference sequence). The CDR3 DNA reads as TGTGCCAGCAGCCCACTCTTCACTAGCGGGGTCTCCTACGAGCAGTACTTC. This gives the protein CASSPLFTSGVSYEQYF.